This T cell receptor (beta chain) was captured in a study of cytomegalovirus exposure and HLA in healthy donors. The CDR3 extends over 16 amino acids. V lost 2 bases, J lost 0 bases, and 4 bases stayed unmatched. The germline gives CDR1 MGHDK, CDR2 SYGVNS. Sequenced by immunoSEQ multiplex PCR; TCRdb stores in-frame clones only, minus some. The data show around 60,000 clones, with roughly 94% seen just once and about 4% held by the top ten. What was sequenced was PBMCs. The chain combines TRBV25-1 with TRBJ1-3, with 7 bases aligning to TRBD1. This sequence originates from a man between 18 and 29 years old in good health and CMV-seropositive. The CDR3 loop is CASSEAGQVSGNTIYF. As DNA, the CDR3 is TGTGCCAGCAGTGAAGCCGGACAGGTCTCTGGAAACACCATATATTTT. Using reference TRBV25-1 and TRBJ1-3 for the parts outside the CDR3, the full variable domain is EADIYQTPRYLVIGTGKKITLECSQTMGHDKMYWYQQDPGMELHLIHYSYGVNSTEKGDLSSESTVSRIRTEHFPLTLESARPSHTSQYLCASSEAGQVSGNTIYFGEGSWLTVV.